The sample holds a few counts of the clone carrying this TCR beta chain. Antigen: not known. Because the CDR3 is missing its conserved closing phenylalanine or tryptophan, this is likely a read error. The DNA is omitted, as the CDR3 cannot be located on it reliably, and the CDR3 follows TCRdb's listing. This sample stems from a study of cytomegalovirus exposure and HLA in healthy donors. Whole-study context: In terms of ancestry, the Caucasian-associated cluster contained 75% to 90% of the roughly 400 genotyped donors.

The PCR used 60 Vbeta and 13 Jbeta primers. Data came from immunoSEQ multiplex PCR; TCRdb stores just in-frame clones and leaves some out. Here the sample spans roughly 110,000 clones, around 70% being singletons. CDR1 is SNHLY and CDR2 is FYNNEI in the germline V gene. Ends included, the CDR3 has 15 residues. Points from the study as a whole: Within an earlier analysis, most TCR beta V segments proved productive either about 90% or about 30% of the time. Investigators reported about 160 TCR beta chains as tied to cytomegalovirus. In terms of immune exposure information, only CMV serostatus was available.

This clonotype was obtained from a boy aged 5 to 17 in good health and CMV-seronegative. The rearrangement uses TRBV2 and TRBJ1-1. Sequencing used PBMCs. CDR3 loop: CASSSALSLRTEALV.